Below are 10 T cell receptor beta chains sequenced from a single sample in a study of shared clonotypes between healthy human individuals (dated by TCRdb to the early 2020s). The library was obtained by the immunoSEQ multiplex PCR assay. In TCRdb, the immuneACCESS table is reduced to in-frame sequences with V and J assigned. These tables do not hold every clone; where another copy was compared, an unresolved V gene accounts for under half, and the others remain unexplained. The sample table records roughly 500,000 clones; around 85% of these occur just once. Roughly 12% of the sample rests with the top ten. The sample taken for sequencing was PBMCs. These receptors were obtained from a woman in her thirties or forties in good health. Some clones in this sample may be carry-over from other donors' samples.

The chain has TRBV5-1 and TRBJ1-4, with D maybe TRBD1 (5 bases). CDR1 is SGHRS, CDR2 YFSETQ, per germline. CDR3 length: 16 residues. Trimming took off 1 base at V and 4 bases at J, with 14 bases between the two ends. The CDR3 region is CASSLWYAGGNEKLFF. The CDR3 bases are TGCGCCAGCAGCTTGTGGTACGCTGGGGGTAATGAAAAACTGTTTTTT.

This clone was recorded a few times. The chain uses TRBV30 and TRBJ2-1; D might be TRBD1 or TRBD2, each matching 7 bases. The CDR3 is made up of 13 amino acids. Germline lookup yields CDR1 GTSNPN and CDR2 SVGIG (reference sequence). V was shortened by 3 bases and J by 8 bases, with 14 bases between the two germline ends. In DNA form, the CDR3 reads TGTGCCTGGAGCAGACAGGGAGGGTATGAGCAGTTCTTC. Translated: CAWSRQGGYEQFF.

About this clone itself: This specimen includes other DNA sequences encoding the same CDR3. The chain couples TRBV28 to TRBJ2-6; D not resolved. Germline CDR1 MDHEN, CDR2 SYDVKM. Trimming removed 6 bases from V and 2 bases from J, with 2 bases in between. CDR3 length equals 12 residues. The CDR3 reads CASRTGANVLTF. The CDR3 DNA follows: TGTGCCAGCAGAACTGGGGCCAACGTCCTGACTTTC.

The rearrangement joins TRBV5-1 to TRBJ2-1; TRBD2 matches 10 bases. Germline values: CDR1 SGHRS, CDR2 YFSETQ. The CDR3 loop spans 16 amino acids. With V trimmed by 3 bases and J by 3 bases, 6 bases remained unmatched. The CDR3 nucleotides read TGCGCCAGCAGCTATCTAGCGGGAGTCTACTACAATGAGCAGTTCTTC. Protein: CASSYLAGVYYNEQFF.

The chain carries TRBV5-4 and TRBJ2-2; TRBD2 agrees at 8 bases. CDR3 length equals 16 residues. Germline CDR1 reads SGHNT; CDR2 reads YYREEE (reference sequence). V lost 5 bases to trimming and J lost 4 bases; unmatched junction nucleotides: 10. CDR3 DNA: TGTGCCAGCAGATCGGGACTAGGCGGGCCCACCGGGGAGCTGTTTTTT. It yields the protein CASRSGLGGPTGELFF.

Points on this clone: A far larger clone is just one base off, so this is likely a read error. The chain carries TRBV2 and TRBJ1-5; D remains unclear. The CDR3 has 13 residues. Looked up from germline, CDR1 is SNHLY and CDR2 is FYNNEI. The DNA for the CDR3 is TGTGCCAGCAGTGGTGAGGTGAATCAGCACCAGCATTTT. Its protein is CASSGEVNQHQHF.

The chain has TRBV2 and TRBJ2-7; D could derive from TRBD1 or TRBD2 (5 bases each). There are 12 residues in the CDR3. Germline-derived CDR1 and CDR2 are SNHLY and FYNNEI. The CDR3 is CVVWDANYEQYF. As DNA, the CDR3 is TGTGTCGTCTGGGACGCAAACTACGAGCAGTACTTC.

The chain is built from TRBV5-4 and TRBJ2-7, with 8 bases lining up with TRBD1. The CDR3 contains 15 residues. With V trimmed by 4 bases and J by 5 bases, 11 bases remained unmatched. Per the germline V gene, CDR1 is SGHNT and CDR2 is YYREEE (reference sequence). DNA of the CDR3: TGTGCCAGCAGCCCAACCGTGCAGGGGGCTCACGAGCAGTACTTC. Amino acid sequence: CASSPTVQGAHEQYF.

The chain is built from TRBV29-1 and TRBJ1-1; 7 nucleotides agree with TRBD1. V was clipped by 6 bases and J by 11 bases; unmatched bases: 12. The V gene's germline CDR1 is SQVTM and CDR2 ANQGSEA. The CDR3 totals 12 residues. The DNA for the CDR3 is TGCAGCGTAGAGAGGACAGGAGCTGGGGCTTTCTTT. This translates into CSVERTGAGAFF.

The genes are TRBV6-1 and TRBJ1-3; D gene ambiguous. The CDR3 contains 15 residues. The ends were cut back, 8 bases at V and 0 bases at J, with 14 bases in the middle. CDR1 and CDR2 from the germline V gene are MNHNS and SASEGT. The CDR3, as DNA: TGTGCCAGCTCCCTCCTCATAGTCTCTGGAAACACCATATATTTT. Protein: CASSLLIVSGNTIYF.